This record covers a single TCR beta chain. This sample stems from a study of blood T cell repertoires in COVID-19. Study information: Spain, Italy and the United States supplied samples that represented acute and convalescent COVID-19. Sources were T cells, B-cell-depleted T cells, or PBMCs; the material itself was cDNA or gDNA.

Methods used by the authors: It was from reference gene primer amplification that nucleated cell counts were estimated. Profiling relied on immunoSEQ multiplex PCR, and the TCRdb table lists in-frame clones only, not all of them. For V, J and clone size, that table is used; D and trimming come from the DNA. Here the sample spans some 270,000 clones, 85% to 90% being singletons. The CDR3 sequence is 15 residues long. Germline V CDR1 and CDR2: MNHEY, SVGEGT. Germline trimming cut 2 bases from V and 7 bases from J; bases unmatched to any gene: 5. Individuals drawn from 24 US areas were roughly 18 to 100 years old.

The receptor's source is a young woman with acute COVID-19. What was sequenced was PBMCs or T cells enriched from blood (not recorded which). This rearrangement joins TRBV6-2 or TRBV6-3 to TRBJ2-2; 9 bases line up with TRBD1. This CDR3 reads CASSYPGQGHGELFF. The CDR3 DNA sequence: TGTGCCAGCAGTTACCCGGGACAGGGACACGGGGAGCTGTTTTTT.